Each of the 27 T cell receptor beta chains below was sequenced from the same sample in a study of T cells in narcolepsy. Profiling relied on immunoSEQ multiplex PCR, and the TCRdb table lists in-frame clones only, not all of them. Among approximately 30,000 clones, around nine tenths were seen once, and the ten largest hold 1.1%. Sequencing used CD45RA- memory CD4+ T cells from PBMCs. The source is a human donor with narcolepsy.

This chain joins TRBV5-1 and TRBJ1-4; no reliable D call. V lost 4 bases, J lost 4 bases, and 8 bases lay in between. CDR3 length: 13 residues. Germline CDR1 SGHRS, CDR2 YFSETQ. CDR3 in DNA: TGCGCCAGCAGCGGGCAGAATAATGAAAAACTGTTTTTT. Translated: CASSGQNNEKLFF.

This clone was recorded once. The chain combines TRBV7-8 with TRBJ1-6; D is possibly TRBD1 (6 bases). Germline-derived CDR1 and CDR2 are SGHVS and FQNEAQ. Trimming removed 9 bases at V and 1 base at J, with 13 bases between. The length of the CDR3 is 15 residues. The CDR3 DNA follows: TGTGCCAGTACACAACAGGGTTCCTATAATTCACCCCTCCACTTT. Amino acid sequence: CASTQQGSYNSPLHF.

The chain carries TRBV5-1 and TRBJ2-7, with 9 bases aligning to TRBD1. The CDR3 totals 15 residues. Germline V gene sequence: CDR1 SGHRS, CDR2 YFSETQ. Losses at the gene ends were 3 bases for V and 5 bases for J; bases not matched to a gene: 9. The CDR3 sequence: CASSWGQGIPNEQYF. DNA of the CDR3: TGCGCCAGCAGCTGGGGACAGGGAATCCCTAACGAGCAGTACTTC.

V and J are TRBV6-5 and TRBJ2-7; D remains unclear. V lost 6 bases to trimming and J lost 2 bases, with 14 bases between them. This CDR3 contains 14 residues. The germline V gene encodes CDR1 MNHEY and CDR2 SVGAGI. CDR3 amino acids: CASRASVWAYEQYV. The CDR3 DNA sequence: TGTGCCAGCAGAGCCTCCGTTTGGGCCTACGAGCAGTACGTC.

This chain connects TRBV4-2 to TRBJ2-7, with a possible D match to TRBD2 (6 bases). Trimming pared 0 bases from V and 0 bases from J, leaving 9 bases between. This CDR3 is 15 amino acids long. Germline V CDR1 and CDR2: LGHNA, YNFKEQ. The CDR3 here is CASSQEGTVSYEQYF. The DNA of the CDR3 is TGTGCCAGCAGCCAAGAAGGGACTGTCTCCTACGAGCAGTACTTC.

J is TRBJ2-3 and V is TRBV5-6; TRBD2 might be the D (7 bases). The CDR3 is made up of 15 amino acids. Germline V gene lookup returns CDR1 SGHDT and CDR2 YYEEEE. The V end was cut by 2 bases, the J end by 4 bases, with 14 bases between. In DNA form, the CDR3 reads TGTGCCAGCAGCTTCTTAAGGGGGAGGGCAGATACGCAGTATTTT. Amino acids: CASSFLRGRADTQYF.

The V and J genes are TRBV29-1 and TRBJ2-7, with 8 bases fitting TRBD1. Trimming took 5 bases from V and 0 from J; bases not matched to a gene: 3. This CDR3 comprises 13 residues. CDR1 SQVTM and CDR2 ANQGSEA come from the germline V gene. As DNA, the CDR3 is TGCAGCGTTCGACAGGGGAGCTCCTACGAGCAGTACTTC. Translation gives CSVRQGSSYEQYF.

The rearrangement links TRBV7-7 to TRBJ2-3; D unresolved. Trimming stripped 5 bases from V and 2 bases from J, with 11 bases between. CDR3 length equals 14 residues. Germline values: CDR1 SSHAT, CDR2 FNYEAQ (reference sequence). CDR3 nucleotides: TGTGCCAGCAGCCGGCTCGGAGTCACAGATACGCAGTATTTT. Translation gives CASSRLGVTDTQYF.

The V call is TRBV5-1, the J call TRBJ2-3, with a tentative D call TRBD2 (7 bases). V lost 0 bases, J lost 6 bases, and 14 bases lay in between. Germline V gene sequence: CDR1 SGHRS, CDR2 YFSETQ. The CDR3 loop spans 15 amino acids. The CDR3 loop is CASSLVGGARDTQYF. CDR3 sequence (DNA): TGCGCCAGCAGCTTGGTAGGGGGGGCCCGGGATACGCAGTATTTT.

Written as DNA, the CDR3 is TGTGCCAGCAGCCCCGGACAGGGCGAAGAGACCCAGTACTTC. It translates to CASSPGQGEETQYF. The rearrangement joins TRBV5-4 to TRBJ2-5; 8 bases are shared with TRBD1. Germline V gene data show CDR1 as SGHNT and CDR2 as YYREEE (reference sequence). This CDR3 contains 14 residues. V was pared by 4 bases and J by 3 bases, with 5 bases of the junction left unmatched.

The genes are TRBV6-1 and TRBJ1-1; D is perhaps TRBD1 (6 bases). Germline CDR1 is MNHNS and CDR2 is SASEGT. The CDR3 runs 14 residues. V lost 0 bases to trimming and J lost 12 bases, with 17 bases between them. The CDR3 DNA reads TGTGCCAGCAGTGAAGCGGGGGGCCCCTGGAGGCCTTTCTTT. Protein product: CASSEAGGPWRPFF.

The CDR3 DNA reads TGTGCCAGCAGCCAATTGGGATGGCAAGAGACCCAGTACTTC. Protein sequence: CASSQLGWQETQYF. The genes are TRBV14 and TRBJ2-5; the D is unclear. V was cut by 2 bases and J by 2 bases, with 9 bases left in between. Germline V gene lookup returns CDR1 SGHDN and CDR2 FVKESK. The CDR3 is 14 amino acids.

The V call is TRBV5-1, the J call TRBJ2-5, with D perhaps matching TRBD2 (6 bases). The V and J ends lost 3 bases and 2 bases respectively, with 14 bases between them. This CDR3 contains 15 residues. Looked up from germline, CDR1 is SGHRS and CDR2 is YFSETQ. CDR3 region: CASSSLGLAQETQYF. CDR3 DNA sequence: TGCGCCAGCAGCTCCCTAGGGCTAGCGCAAGAGACCCAGTACTTC.

This rearrangement joins TRBV7-8 to TRBJ1-1; D gene unclear. The CDR3 sequence is 14 residues long. Per germline, CDR1 SGHVS and CDR2 FQNEAQ. V was cut by 5 bases and J by 2 bases, with 12 bases left in between. DNA of the CDR3: TGTGCCAGCAGCGCGGGGTTAGGAAACACTGAAGCTTTCTTT. Protein product: CASSAGLGNTEAFF.

This chain joins TRBV29-1 and TRBJ2-5; D may be TRBD1 (5 bases). V was pared by 4 bases and J by 5 bases, with 11 bases between. Looked up from germline, CDR1 is SQVTM and CDR2 is ANQGSEA. The CDR3 totals 12 residues. The CDR3 DNA reads TGCAGCGTTGTCAGGGATCAGGAGACCCAGTACTTC. Its translation is CSVVRDQETQYF.

The gene calls are TRBV7-9 and TRBJ1-6, with D possibly matching TRBD1 (5 bases). The V gene lost 3 bases and the J gene lost 10 bases, with 13 bases spanning the gap. From germline, CDR1 is SEHNR and CDR2 FQNEAQ (reference sequence). This CDR3 has 14 amino acids. CDR3 in DNA: TGTGCCAGCAGCTTCGAAGCCAGGGAATCACCCCTCCACTTT. Translated: CASSFEARESPLHF.

The chain employs TRBV19 and TRBJ2-4; D unclear. Germline CDR1 LNHDA, CDR2 SQIVND (reference sequence). The CDR3 has 14 amino acids. V was trimmed by 1 base and J by 8 bases, leaving 12 bases between them. The CDR3 DNA reads as TGTGCCAGTAGTATAGTGTCCCCCGAGGACATTCAGTACTTC. This gives the protein CASSIVSPEDIQYF.

In this sample, this clone turned up a few times. The chain couples TRBV12-2 to TRBJ1-5. TRBV12-2 is a recognized pseudogene. This CDR3 comprises 19 residues. The CDR3 is CAIFRFANSREALNQPQHF. The DNA of the CDR3 is TGTGCAATTTTTCGCTTCGCCAATTCCAGGGAGGCACTCAATCAGCCCCAGCATTTT.

This chain connects TRBV5-1 to TRBJ1-6; 7 nucleotides match TRBD1. Per the germline V gene, CDR1 is SGHRS and CDR2 is YFSETQ. The CDR3 is 16 amino acids. The trim removed 1 base at V and 2 bases at J, leaving 3 bases unmatched. The CDR3 loop reads CASSLTGAPYNSPLHF. As DNA, the CDR3 is TGCGCCAGCAGCTTGACAGGGGCCCCCTATAATTCACCCCTCCACTTT.

The V and J genes are TRBV14 and TRBJ2-7; D is possibly TRBD1 or TRBD2 (5 bases each). From germline, CDR1 is SGHDN and CDR2 FVKESK. V was shortened by 1 base and J by 6 bases, with 7 bases between the two germline ends. CDR3 length: 12 residues. The CDR3 sequence: CASSQAGTEQYV. The CDR3 DNA reads TGTGCCAGCAGCCAAGCCGGGACCGAGCAGTACGTC.

This clone was counted only a few times. This chain connects TRBV4-2 to TRBJ2-2; TRBD2 aligns across 9 bases. CDR1 is LGHNA, CDR2 YNFKEQ, per germline. The CDR3 runs 15 residues. Trimming removed 4 bases from V and 7 bases from J; junction bases left unmatched: 7. The CDR3 sequence: CASSPRTSEGGELFF. The CDR3 nucleotides are TGTGCCAGCAGCCCTAGGACTAGCGAGGGCGGGGAGCTGTTTTTT.

This clone appeared a single time. CDR3 sequence reads: CASSLGHLIGEAFF. Written as DNA, the CDR3 is TGTGCCAGCAGCTTAGGACACCTTATCGGGGAAGCTTTCTTT. This rearrangement joins TRBV11-2 to TRBJ1-1; unclear D gene. The CDR3 loop spans 14 amino acids. CDR1 SGHAT and CDR2 FQNNGV come from the germline V gene. Trimming removed 1 base from V and 8 bases from J, with 14 bases in between.

The chain employs TRBV10-2 and TRBJ2-2; possible D gene TRBD1, 6 bases. V lost 5 bases, J lost 4 bases, and 8 bases lay in between. From germline, CDR1 is WSHSY and CDR2 SAAADI. The CDR3 is 13 amino acids. The CDR3 spells CASSPTGTGELFF. The CDR3 nucleotides are TGCGCCAGCAGTCCGACAGGCACCGGGGAGCTGTTTTTT.

This clone was picked up a small number of times. The V and J genes are TRBV5-8 and TRBJ1-4; D might be TRBD1 (5 bases). The CDR3 totals 15 residues. CDR1 is SGHTS, CDR2 YDEGEE, per germline. Trimming cost V 4 bases and J 4 bases, with 14 bases left between them. The CDR3 loop reads CASSQGTDLNEKLFF. The CDR3, as DNA: TGTGCCAGCAGCCAGGGAACAGACCTTAATGAAAAACTGTTTTTT.

This CDR3 is CASTPTVNNSPLHF. As DNA, the CDR3 is TGTGCCAGCACCCCTACGGTTAATAATTCACCCCTCCACTTT. The V call is TRBV5-5, the J call TRBJ1-6; D is ambiguous. The germline V gene has CDR1 SGHKS and CDR2 YYEKEE (reference sequence). V dropped 6 bases and J dropped 5 bases, with 12 bases sitting between them. This CDR3 has 14 amino acids.

This chain joins TRBV18 and TRBJ1-6; maybe TRBD1 (6 bases). The CDR3 contains 13 residues. Trimming shortened V by 2 bases and J by 10 bases, and 9 bases separated the two germline ends. The germline CDR1 and CDR2 sequences are KGHSH and LQKENI. CDR3: CASSPRQESPLHF. CDR3 nucleotide sequence: TGTGCCAGCTCACCAAGACAGGAATCACCCCTCCACTTT.

The rearrangement uses TRBV16 and TRBJ2-2, with D possibly being TRBD1 or TRBD2 (5 bases each). Per the germline V gene, CDR1 is KGHSY and CDR2 is FQNENV. V lost 0 bases and J 8 bases, leaving 13 bases between the germline ends. This CDR3 contains 15 residues. CDR3 sequence: CASSQSRGVSGELFF. The CDR3 DNA follows: TGTGCCAGCAGCCAATCGAGAGGGGTTTCGGGGGAGCTGTTTTTT.